Below are 30 T cell receptor beta chains sequenced from a single sample in a study of siplizumab effects on memory and regulatory T cells. Generated by immunoSEQ multiplex PCR, the TCRdb table keeps only in-frame clones and is missing some. The top ten clones hold under 8.5% of a sample with tens of thousands of clones, under 95% of them seen once. Material: CD8+ T cells sorted from blood. These receptors were collected from a human donor in good health.

The chain is built from TRBV4-1 and TRBJ2-1, with 10 bases lining up with TRBD1. The length of the CDR3 is 15 residues. The V gene's germline CDR1 is MGHRA and CDR2 YSYEKL. Trimming removed 4 bases from V and 5 bases from J; junction bases left unmatched: 5. The CDR3 sequence is CASSPGTGENNEQFF. In DNA, the CDR3 is TGCGCCAGCAGCCCCGGGACAGGGGAGAACAATGAGCAGTTCTTC.

The V call is TRBV5-1, the J call TRBJ2-3; 7 positions match TRBD1. The CDR3 loop spans 15 amino acids. Losses at the gene ends were 2 bases for V and 5 bases for J; bases not matched to a gene: 8. In germline, CDR1 is SGHRS, CDR2 YFSETQ. Written as DNA, the CDR3 is TGCGCCAGCAGCTTATCACAGGGGATGTTAGATACGCAGTATTTT. Translating it yields CASSLSQGMLDTQYF. Combining the CDR3 with reference TRBV5-1 and TRBJ2-3 gives the whole variable domain KAGVTQTPRYLIKTRGQQVTLSCSPISGHRSVSWYQQTPGQGLQFLFEYFSETQRNKGNFPGRFSGRQFSNSRSEMNVSTLELGDSALYLCASSLSQGMLDTQYFGPGTRLTVL.

The chain is built from TRBV6-5 and TRBJ2-1; TRBD2 might be the D (6 bases). The germline gives CDR1 MNHEY, CDR2 SVGAGI. There are 14 residues in the CDR3. Trimming took 2 bases from V and 3 from J, leaving 8 bases between them. CDR3 protein: CASSYRTNYNEQFF. The DNA of the CDR3 is TGTGCCAGCAGTTACCGGACTAACTACAATGAGCAGTTCTTC.

V gene TRBV11-3 combines with J gene TRBJ1-1; a possible D gene is TRBD1 (6 bases). V dropped 2 bases and J dropped 4 bases, with 14 bases sitting between them. The CDR3 sequence is 15 residues long. In germline, CDR1 is SGHNT, CDR2 YENEEA. DNA of the CDR3: TGTGCCAGCAGCTTAAGCACAGGGCAGGGCACTGAAGCTTTCTTT. This sequence encodes CASSLSTGQGTEAFF.

The V and J genes are TRBV19 and TRBJ2-3; D remains ambiguous. Germline V gene sequence: CDR1 LNHDA, CDR2 SQIVND (reference sequence). The CDR3 has 12 residues. V lost 7 bases, J lost 2 bases, and 7 bases lay in between. The CDR3 DNA follows: TGTGCCAGTACCGCGAACACAGATACGCAGTATTTT. Amino acids: CASTANTDTQYF.

J is TRBJ1-2 and V is TRBV5-6, with TRBD1 identical over 11 bases. The germline CDR1 and CDR2 sequences are SGHDT and YYEEEE. The length of the CDR3 is 13 residues. V lost 2 bases and J lost 8; bases outside the gene matches: 2. For the CDR3, the DNA is TGTGCCAGCAGCTTTCGGACAGGGGGCGGCTACACCTTC. As protein: CASSFRTGGGYTF.

The chain joins TRBV4-1 to TRBJ2-3; 10 positions match TRBD2. The CDR3 totals 18 residues. V trimming: 0 bases; J trimming: 0 bases; junction bases outside the gene matches: 6. Germline V gene sequence: CDR1 MGHRA, CDR2 YSYEKL. The CDR3 DNA is TGCGCCAGCAGCCAAGAGCCCCTAGCGGGGGATAGCACAGATACGCAGTATTTT. Amino acid sequence: CASSQEPLAGDSTDTQYF.

The chain links TRBV9 to TRBJ1-3; D is uncertain. The CDR3 totals 13 residues. Per germline, CDR1 SGDLS and CDR2 YYNGEE. V was cut by 4 bases and J by 3 bases, with 8 bases left in between. The CDR3 bases are TGTGCCAGCAGCCCAACGAGTGGAAACACCATATATTTT. Protein product: CASSPTSGNTIYF.

The J gene is TRBJ2-2, the V gene TRBV7-2; no clear D. CDR1 and CDR2 (germline): SGHTA, FQGNSA. The length of the CDR3 is 13 residues. V lost 5 bases to trimming and J lost 1 base, with 5 bases between them. The CDR3 DNA reads TGTGCCAGCAGCCTATGGAACACCGGGGAGCTGTTTTTT. It specifies CASSLWNTGELFF.

This chain connects TRBV4-1 to TRBJ2-5, with unresolved D. TRBJ2-7 matches the DNA end more closely, so the J call is doubtful. CDR3 length: 15 residues. Germline V CDR1 and CDR2: MGHRA, YSYEKL. CDR3: CASSQEARPPYEQYF. The CDR3 DNA sequence: TGCGCCAGCAGCCAAGAAGCCAGGCCCCCCTACGAGCAGTACTTC.

J is TRBJ2-1 and V is TRBV27, with 8 bases that match TRBD1. V lost 6 bases and J lost 4; bases outside the gene matches: 5. This CDR3 is 14 amino acids long. Germline V CDR1 and CDR2: MNHEY, SMNVEV (reference sequence). The CDR3 region has the DNA TGTGCCAGCAGGATGGGACAGGAATACAATGAGCAGTTCTTC. This sequence encodes CASRMGQEYNEQFF.

The chain joins TRBV29-1 to TRBJ2-7; the D is unclear. This CDR3 contains 12 residues. Germline loops: CDR1 SQVTM, CDR2 ANQGSEA. V was cut by 0 bases and J by 5 bases, with 8 bases left in between. The CDR3 nucleotides read TGCAGCGTTGAAGATCGGGTCCACGAGCAGTACTTC. Residues: CSVEDRVHEQYF.

J is TRBJ2-3 and V is TRBV7-8; 9 nucleotides match TRBD2. J was trimmed by 5 bases and V by 3 bases; bases with no gene match: 6. Germline V CDR1 and CDR2: SGHVS, FQNEAQ. The CDR3 runs 15 residues. CDR3 protein: CASSFSAGGLDTQYF. The CDR3 bases are TGTGCCAGCAGCTTCTCCGCGGGGGGGCTAGATACGCAGTATTTT. The variable domain in full, completed from reference TRBV7-8 and TRBJ2-3, reads GAGVSQSPRYKVAKRGQDVALRCDPISGHVSLFWYQQALGQGPEFLTYFQNEAQLDKSGLPSDRFFAERPEGSVSTLKIQRTQQEDSAVYLCASSFSAGGLDTQYFGPGTRLTVL.

The J gene is TRBJ2-2, the V gene TRBV9, with 9 bases fitting TRBD1. Looked up from germline, CDR1 is SGDLS and CDR2 is YYNGEE. Trimming cost V 4 bases and J 1 base; bases outside gene matches: 5. The CDR3 covers 16 residues. The chain's CDR3 is CASSPRDRENTGELFF. The CDR3 coding sequence is TGTGCCAGCAGCCCCCGGGACAGGGAGAACACCGGGGAGCTGTTTTTT. Based on the CDR3 plus reference TRBV9 and TRBJ2-2, the full variable domain is DSGVTQTPKHLITATGQRVTLRCSPRSGDLSVYWYQQSLDQGLQFLIQYYNGEERAKGNILERFSAQQFPDLHSELNLSSLELGDSALYFCASSPRDRENTGELFFGEGSRLTVL.

This clone was observed a single time. The V call is TRBV14, the J call TRBJ2-5; possibly TRBD2 for D (6 bases). The CDR3 loop spans 15 amino acids. V was shortened by 1 base and J by 5 bases, with 14 bases between the two germline ends. CDR1 and CDR2 (germline): SGHDN, FVKESK. Here the CDR3 reads CASSQGSSDLETQYF. The CDR3 region has the DNA TGTGCCAGCAGCCAAGGATCTAGCGATCTTGAGACCCAGTACTTC.

The chain couples TRBV5-8 to TRBJ1-1; D call uncertain. The germline gives CDR1 SGHTS, CDR2 YDEGEE. The V gene lost 1 base and the J gene lost 5 bases, with 6 bases spanning the gap. The length of the CDR3 is 12 residues. CDR3 residues: CASSLLGTEAFF. In nucleotides, the CDR3 is TGTGCCAGCAGCTTGTTGGGAACTGAAGCTTTCTTT.

The rearrangement uses TRBV7-6 and TRBJ2-1; 11 nucleotides align to TRBD2. Trimming at V came to 4 bases and at J to 4 bases, leaving 6 bases not matched to a gene. In germline, CDR1 is SGHVS, CDR2 FNYEAQ. The CDR3 loop spans 16 amino acids. Here the CDR3 reads CASSSLTSGVYNEQFF. The DNA of the CDR3 is TGTGCCAGCAGCTCCCTGACTAGCGGGGTATACAATGAGCAGTTCTTC.

This chain's CDR3 is CASSEGQVSNTGELFF. CDR3 nucleotides: TGTGCCAGCAGCGAGGGACAGGTTTCGAACACCGGGGAGCTGTTTTTT. This chain connects TRBV5-5 to TRBJ2-2; 8 bases are a match to TRBD1. Germline values: CDR1 SGHKS, CDR2 YYEKEE (reference sequence). This CDR3 region has 16 residues. V was pared by 4 bases and J by 0 bases, with 5 bases of the junction left unmatched.

The J gene is TRBJ1-6, the V gene TRBV4-1; D may be TRBD1 (6 bases). The V gene's germline CDR1 is MGHRA and CDR2 YSYEKL. CDR3 length: 16 residues. V lost 0 bases, J lost 5 bases, and 11 bases lay in between. The CDR3 bases are TGCGCCAGCAGCCAAGATCAGGGGTTTAATAATTCACCCCTCCACTTT. Amino acid sequence: CASSQDQGFNNSPLHF.

The rearrangement joins TRBV4-3 to TRBJ2-3; tentatively, D is TRBD2 (7 bases). V lost 4 bases to trimming and J lost 8 bases, with 13 bases between them. The germline V gene has CDR1 LGHNA and CDR2 YSLEER. The CDR3 extends over 13 amino acids. CDR3 in DNA: TGCGCCAGCAGCCCAGGACTAGGGGGTACGCAGTATTTT. Translation: CASSPGLGGTQYF.

This rearrangement joins TRBV7-2 to TRBJ1-6, with D hard to call. V gave up 5 bases and J gave up 0 bases, with 14 bases separating them. This CDR3 spans 17 amino acids. Germline CDR1 and CDR2: SGHTA and FQGNSA. The CDR3 here is CASSPWMGSSYNSPLHF. Written as DNA, the CDR3 is TGTGCCAGCAGCCCGTGGATGGGAAGCTCCTATAATTCACCCCTCCACTTT.

The CDR3: CASSPIGHRGSYGYTF. In nucleotides, the CDR3 is TGTGCCAGCAGCCCGATCGGCCACAGAGGTTCCTATGGCTACACCTTC. The gene calls are TRBV7-2 and TRBJ1-2; D remains ambiguous. The CDR3 totals 16 residues. Per germline, CDR1 SGHTA and CDR2 FQGNSA. The V gene lost 5 bases and the J gene lost 4 bases, with 20 bases spanning the gap.

The chain's CDR3 is CASSLGPQLSTGELFF. The CDR3, as DNA: TGTGCCAGCAGCTTAGGTCCGCAGCTATCCACCGGGGAGCTGTTTTTT. The chain recombines TRBV13 with TRBJ2-2; D remains ambiguous. The germline gives CDR1 PRHDT, CDR2 FYEKMQ (reference sequence). The CDR3 totals 16 residues. Trimming removed 0 bases at V and 4 bases at J, with 12 bases between.

This clone was observed once. This chain links TRBV2 with TRBJ1-1; weak D call: TRBD1 (5 bases). The V end lost 7 bases, the J end lost 1 base, and 16 bases lay between the germline ends. This CDR3 comprises 15 residues. Germline values: CDR1 SNHLY, CDR2 FYNNEI. The CDR3 loop is CASTDRGLTNTEAFF. In DNA form, the CDR3 reads TGTGCCAGCACCGACCGGGGACTGACGAACACTGAAGCTTTCTTT.

V and J are TRBV10-2 and TRBJ2-1; no definite D call. The CDR3 is 10 amino acids. V dropped 4 bases and J dropped 10 bases, with 5 bases sitting between them. In germline, CDR1 is WSHSY, CDR2 SAAADI. The CDR3 here is CASSGQEQFF. Here the CDR3 DNA reads TGCGCCAGCAGTGGGCAGGAGCAGTTCTTC.

V usage is TRBV5-5 and J usage is TRBJ2-7, with 9 bases lining up with TRBD1. Germline assignment: CDR1 SGHKS and CDR2 YYEKEE (reference sequence). V trimming: 5 bases; J trimming: 3 bases; junction bases outside the gene matches: 15. The CDR3 has 17 amino acids. The CDR3 here is CASSSRLTGTGIYEQYF. The DNA for the CDR3 is TGTGCCAGCAGTTCCCGACTTACCGGGACAGGGATCTACGAGCAGTACTTC.

This sequence joins TRBV5-1 and TRBJ1-1, with D hard to call. CDR3 length equals 12 residues. CDR1 SGHRS and CDR2 YFSETQ come from the germline V gene. V was pared by 4 bases and J by 8 bases, with 12 bases between. CDR3 sequence: CASSPTGTEAFF. CDR3 bases: TGCGCCAGCAGCCCCACCGGCACAGAAGCTTTCTTT.

The gene calls are TRBV7-3 and TRBJ1-1; TRBD1 matches at 9 bases. Germline V gene lookup returns CDR1 SGHTA and CDR2 FQGTGA. CDR3 size: 16 residues. Germline trimming cut 2 bases from V and 0 bases from J; bases unmatched to any gene: 4. This CDR3 is CASSLAQGALNTEAFF. DNA for the CDR3: TGTGCCAGCAGCTTAGCACAGGGGGCCTTGAACACTGAAGCTTTCTTT.

The rearrangement uses TRBV29-1 and TRBJ2-1; 9 bases map to TRBD2. Trimming removed 3 bases from V and 9 bases from J; junction bases left unmatched: 9. The germline CDR1 and CDR2 sequences are SQVTM and ANQGSEA. This CDR3 has 14 residues. As DNA, the CDR3 is TGCAGCGTTGAGGCGGGAGGGCCTTGGGTTGAGCAGTTCTTC. Translation: CSVEAGGPWVEQFF.

This chain uses TRBV11-2 with TRBJ2-7, with D possibly TRBD2 on 6 matching bases. Trimming removed 0 bases from V and 7 bases from J, with 7 bases in between. The CDR3 totals 12 residues. Germline CDR1 reads SGHAT; CDR2 reads FQNNGV. CDR3 sequence: CASSLDGGEQYF. Written as DNA, the CDR3 is TGTGCCAGCAGCTTAGATGGGGGGGAGCAGTACTTC.